Here is one TCR beta chain with its context. Its target is unknown. This sample is part of a study of identifying expanded T cells in peripheral blood. General observations from the study: Over approximately two and four weeks, about 15 and 19 clones changed, versus approximately 1.1 between replicates. Approximately 2-week clone count variance significantly increased as total template count grew.

Healthy donors had no documented immune events, such as infections, while sampled. The CDR3 has 18 amino acids. Germline V lookup: CDR1 SGDLS, CDR2 YYNGEE. Trimming stripped 0 bases from V and 8 bases from J, with 26 bases between. Repertoires were generated with immunoSEQ multiplex PCR, while TCRdb's copy carries only in-frame clones and drops some. The repertoire has about 100,000 clones, approximately 88% of them found once; the top ten carry less than 7%. The sequencing input was blood. V and J are TRBV9 and TRBJ1-2, with TRBD1 as a possible D gene (5 bases). This TCR derives from a person between 18 and 70 years old in good health. The CDR3 coding sequence is TGTGCCAGCAGCGTAGGGGGAGGGGCCACTACAGGAGCACGGGGCTACACCTTC. It yields the protein CASSVGGGATTGARGYTF.